Given below is one T cell receptor beta chain in context. The antigen it recognizes is unknown. Within one base of it there is no much larger clone, and no base qualities were kept. This sample was taken from a study of blood T cell repertoires in COVID-19 (dated by TCRdb to about 2020). About the study as a whole: Collaborator samples came from the United States, Italy and Spain and covered acute and convalescent phases of COVID-19. The prospective study material was composed of cDNA or gDNA derived from T cells, B-cell-depleted T cells, or PBMCs. Subjects who had been exposed to COVID-19, were actively infected with it, or had recovered from it provided the deeply sampled blood TCRbeta repertoires that made up the dataset. The repertoires were made available in a free public database intended to serve as a resource for research on the immune response to SARS-CoV-2. The samples were drawn from the first 160 participants of the ongoing ImmuneRACE study and from 1,254 subjects provided by 6 global collaborators. The sample metadata nearly always contained a de-identified subject ID, COVID-19 status, age in years and sex. Where available, HLA class I and class II types were obtained from metadata supplied by the sample provider rather than from assay-based typing.

The immunoSEQ Assay, a bias-controlled multiplex PCR, was used to amplify TCRbeta CDR3 regions from genomic DNA. Under the source paper's analysis protocol: Nucleated cell counts per sample were estimated from amplification of reference gene primers within the assay. To quantify the absolute abundance of each unique TCRbeta CDR3 rearrangement, sequence reads were collapsed and filtered. For each sample, productive Simpson clonality was calculated as the square root of Simpson's diversity index over productive rearrangements. TCRdb re-hosts the immuneACCESS table, in-frame sequences only. Its copies lack some clones; in the studies checked, an unresolved V gene accounts for under half of them, and the cause for the rest is not known. V, J and clone size reflect that table, while D and trimming were determined from the DNA. Present in this sample are 95,000 to 150,000 clones, roughly four fifths of which were seen just once. 4.5% of the sample is held by the ten biggest clonotypes.

Germline trimming: 2 bases from V, 5 bases from J; junction bases outside gene matches: 3. The CDR3 goes from the cysteine to the phenylalanine over 15 residues. Just the 45-base CDR3 DNA is kept, in frame starting at base 1. Via the germline V gene, CDR1 is ENHRY and CDR2 SYGVKD. Results the study describes overall, beyond this receptor: Clinical and demographic metadata were provided uncurated, with the amount varying by source and participant.

Whole blood was collected in K2EDTA tubes by collaborating institutions according to the institutions' own protocols. For TCRbeta analysis, collaborator samples were shipped as frozen whole blood, as isolated PBMCs, or as DNA extracted from either sample type. The sequence joins TRBV10-3 to TRBJ2-1, and 10 junction bases match TRBD2. This TCR was recovered from a woman aged 70 to 79 with acute or convalescent COVID-19. The sample consisted of peripheral blood. The CDR3 region has the sequence CAISEGLAGDNEQFF. At the DNA level, the sequence is TGTGCCATCAGTGAGGGTCTAGCGGGGGACAATGAGCAGTTCTTC.